These 27 T cell receptor beta chains originate from one sample sequenced in a study of T-cell reconstitution after alpha-beta-depleted transplantation in children. Preparation of the TCRbeta library used unique molecular identifiers. TCRdb recomputed calls from the PCR reads with MiXCR, one row per CDR3 protein. The data contain a few hundred thousand distinct CDR3 sequences, 13% of them seen just once; the ten biggest clones take up 2.2%. The sequences come from PBMCs, mostly from graft donor cells, collected 360 days after TCRalphabeta/CD19-depleted stem cell transplant. Receptors originate from a male patient between 5 and 17 years old who had a stem cell transplant for acute myeloid leukemia, so the T cells may come from the graft donor.

The V call is TRBV4-2, the J call TRBJ2-3, with no clear D. This CDR3 has 15 amino acids. CDR1 and CDR2 from the germline V gene are LGHNA and YNFKEQ. Trimming pared 0 bases from V and 8 bases from J, leaving 15 bases between. The CDR3 nucleotides read TGTGCCAGCAGCCAAGAATGGAATGCCCCGGGTACGCAGTATTTT. Translated, it gives CASSQEWNAPGTQYF.

This clonotype was recorded many times. This rearrangement joins TRBV7-9 to TRBJ2-7; maybe TRBD1 (5 bases). This CDR3 has 15 amino acids. V lost 4 bases to trimming and J lost 0 bases, with 13 bases between them. Germline V gene sequence: CDR1 SEHNR, CDR2 FQNEAQ (reference sequence). This CDR3 reads CASSSDIRFSYEQYF. The DNA of the CDR3 is TGTGCCAGCAGCTCGGACATCCGGTTCTCCTACGAGCAGTACTTC.

This clonotype was observed a handful of times. The chain combines TRBV29-1 with TRBJ1-4; D is possibly TRBD1 (6 bases). CDR3 length: 16 amino acids. Germline CDR1 SQVTM, CDR2 ANQGSEA. Trimming took off 5 bases at V and 13 bases at J, with 29 bases between the two ends. CDR3 loop: CSVLLFRDTELGALFF. The CDR3, as DNA: TGCAGCGTTCTCCTCTTCCGGGACACTGAGTTAGGTGCACTGTTTTTT.

This clonotype showed up just a few times. V is TRBV28 and J is TRBJ1-2; D gene uncertain. Germline-derived CDR1 and CDR2 are MDHEN and SYDVKM. This CDR3 has 12 residues. V gave up 0 bases and J gave up 8 bases, with 7 bases separating them. CDR3 residues: CASSLWSVGYTF. The CDR3 DNA follows: TGTGCCAGCAGTTTATGGTCAGTGGGCTACACCTTC.

In this sample, this clonotype turned up many times. The rearrangement uses TRBV4-2 and TRBJ2-7; the match to TRBD1 covers 7 bases. Germline assignment: CDR1 LGHNA and CDR2 YNFKEQ. The CDR3 is made up of 17 amino acids. With 1 base clipped from V and 0 bases from J, the junction kept 9 bases outside the gene matches. Here the CDR3 reads CASSQGPQTGPSYEQYF. The CDR3, as DNA: TGTGCCAGCAGCCAAGGGCCTCAGACAGGGCCCTCCTACGAGCAGTACTTC.

V and J are TRBV2 and TRBJ1-1; 8 bases agree with TRBD1. CDR3 length: 13 amino acids. Germline lookup yields CDR1 SNHLY and CDR2 FYNNEI. Trimming at V came to 10 bases and at J to 3 bases, leaving 7 bases not matched to a gene. CDR3: CATGGFGYTEAFF. For the CDR3, the DNA is TGTGCCACAGGGGGCTTCGGGTACACTGAAGCTTTCTTT.

This clonotype was seen a few times. The rearrangement uses TRBV4-2 and TRBJ2-1; TRBD2 might be the D (6 bases). This CDR3 contains 16 residues. V lost 3 bases to trimming and J lost 6 bases, with 18 bases between them. CDR1 and CDR2 (germline): LGHNA, YNFKEQ. The CDR3 nucleotides are TGTGCCAGCAGCCAGACGGGACTCCCGGGTGGCAATGAGCAGTTCTTC. Its translation is CASSQTGLPGGNEQFF.

At least ten counts were recorded for this clonotype. The chain links TRBV29-1 to TRBJ2-7, with a weak D call TRBD2 (5 bases). The germline V gene encodes CDR1 SQVTM and CDR2 ANQGSEA. The CDR3 runs 14 residues. V lost 4 bases and J 0 bases, leaving 13 bases between the germline ends. CDR3 nucleotide sequence: TGCAGCGTTGTCCCTGCTGGGAGCTCCTACGAGCAGTACTTC. Translated, it gives CSVVPAGSSYEQYF.

This clonotype was counted at least ten times. The chain couples TRBV28 to TRBJ2-7; D unresolved. Trimming removed 5 bases at V and 3 bases at J, with 8 bases between. The germline V gene encodes CDR1 MDHEN and CDR2 SYDVKM. The CDR3 contains 12 residues. Here the CDR3 reads CASSPDLYEQYF. The CDR3 region has the DNA TGTGCCAGCAGTCCGGACCTCTACGAGCAGTACTTC. The entire variable domain, with the rest obtained from reference TRBV28 and TRBJ2-7, is as follows: DVKVTQSSRYLVKRTGEKVFLECVQDMDHENMFWYRQDPGLGLRLIYFSYDVKMKEKGDIPEGYSVSREKKERFSLILESASTNQTSMYLCASSPDLYEQYFGPGTRLTVT.

This clonotype has ten or more counts. This chain links TRBV28 with TRBJ1-5; no definite D call. V was trimmed by 6 bases and J by 7 bases, leaving 10 bases between them. CDR3 size: 12 residues. Germline values: CDR1 MDHEN, CDR2 SYDVKM. CDR3 DNA sequence: TGTGCCAGCAGCCCTGGTAGCCAGCCCCAGCATTTT. Residues: CASSPGSQPQHF.

This clonotype showed up just a few times. The J gene is TRBJ2-1, the V gene TRBV5-1; TRBD1 matches at 9 bases. CDR1 and CDR2 (germline): SGHRS, YFSETQ. V lost 5 bases to trimming and J lost 4 bases; unmatched junction nucleotides: 16. This CDR3 comprises 18 residues. The chain's CDR3 is CASRFGTGSPLIYNEQFF. In nucleotides, the CDR3 is TGCGCCAGCAGGTTCGGGACAGGGTCCCCCCTAATTTACAATGAGCAGTTCTTC.

This clonotype was counted many times. The V gene is TRBV12-3 or TRBV12-4, the J gene TRBJ2-7, with D possibly TRBD1 on 6 matching bases. The CDR3 contains 13 residues. V was clipped by 11 bases and J by 4 bases, with 18 bases between them. DNA of the CDR3: TGTGCCGTCGCAGGTGGTAGGGGGTACGAGCAGTACTTC. Its protein is CAVAGGRGYEQYF.

The rearrangement links TRBV7-2 to TRBJ2-5; D gene uncertain. CDR3 length: 13 amino acids. Germline loops: CDR1 SGHTA, CDR2 FQGNSA. With 3 bases removed from V and 6 bases from J, the gap between germline ends came to 11 bases. CDR3 nucleotides: TGTGCCAGCAGCTTCTTTAATGGACAGACCCAGTACTTC. Translated: CASSFFNGQTQYF.

CDR3 bases: TGCGCCAGCAGCTTCCTACAGAGCGGCAGACCGGGGAACACCGGGGAGCTGTTTTTT. It translates to CASSFLQSGRPGNTGELFF. The chain joins TRBV5-1 to TRBJ2-2, with TRBD2 as a possible D gene (5 bases). V was shortened by 2 bases and J by 1 base, with 21 bases between the two germline ends. Germline CDR1 reads SGHRS; CDR2 reads YFSETQ. The CDR3 is 19 residues long.

A note on this clonotype: Just one base apart from a much larger clone, this may be a read error. This chain connects TRBV11-2 to TRBJ2-3; weak D call: TRBD1 (5 bases). The CDR3 covers 14 residues. V lost 1 base to trimming and J lost 7 bases, with 12 bases between them. Germline V lookup: CDR1 SGHAT, CDR2 FQNNGV. CDR3 sequence (DNA): TGTGCCAGCAGCTTAGGGGGCCTGACATATACGCAGTATTTT. Encoded protein: CASSLGGLTYTQYF.

This clonotype was detected many times. V and J are TRBV15 and TRBJ2-7; maybe TRBD2 (5 bases). Germline values: CDR1 LNHNV, CDR2 YYDKDF (reference sequence). CDR3 length: 14 amino acids. The V end was cut by 1 base, the J end by 1 base, with 8 bases between. CDR3 in DNA: TGTGCCACCAGCAGAGCAGGAGGATCCTACGAGCAGTACTTC. It yields the protein CATSRAGGSYEQYF. Together with reference TRBV15 and TRBJ2-7, the CDR3 gives the full variable domain: DAMVIQNPRYQVTQFGKPVTLSCSQTLNHNVMYWYQQKSSQAPKLLFHYYDKDFNNEADTPDNFQSRRPNTSFCFLDIRSPGLGDTAMYLCATSRAGGSYEQYFGPGTRLTVT.

This rearrangement joins TRBV10-3 to TRBJ2-1; 15 bases map to TRBD2. V lost 2 bases and J lost 10; bases outside the gene matches: 6. This CDR3 has 16 residues. CDR1 is ENHRY, CDR2 SYGVKD, per germline. The CDR3 here is CAISEGLAGGPSEQFF. DNA of the CDR3: TGTGCCATCAGTGAGGGACTAGCGGGAGGGCCCAGCGAGCAGTTCTTC.

The J gene is TRBJ2-7, the V gene TRBV6-2 or TRBV6-3, with D perhaps given as TRBD1 or TRBD2 (6 bases each). The CDR3 consists of 17 residues. Trimming took 5 bases from V and 2 from J, leaving 22 bases between them. The germline V gene encodes CDR1 MNHEY and CDR2 SVGEGT. The CDR3 loop is CASSPRPGGPSPYEQYF. The CDR3 DNA reads TGTGCCAGCAGTCCCCGCCCTGGGGGGCCCAGCCCCTACGAGCAGTACTTC.

As to this clonotype: A junction boundary mismatches the germline segment, possibly from a read error. The chain employs TRBV11-2 and TRBJ2-5, with D perhaps matching TRBD2 (5 bases). CDR1 SGHAT and CDR2 FQNNGV come from the germline V gene. The CDR3 spans 14 residues. The CDR3 here is CASSPGIAQDTQYF. CDR3 bases: TGTGCCAGCAGCCCCGGGATCGCCCAAGACACCCAGTACTTC.

In its sample, this clonotype was seen many times. V and J are TRBV7-2 and TRBJ2-7, with D perhaps given as TRBD1 or TRBD2 (6 bases each). The germline V gene encodes CDR1 SGHTA and CDR2 FQGNSA. The CDR3 is made up of 12 amino acids. V lost 5 bases and J lost 5, with 10 bases in between. The CDR3 DNA reads TGTGCCAGCAGCCAAAGGGGGGACGAGCAGTACTTC. Its protein product is CASSQRGDEQYF. The full variable domain, completed using reference TRBV7-2 and TRBJ2-7, is GAGVSQSPSNKVTEKGKDVELRCDPISGHTALYWYRQSLGQGLEFLIYFQGNSAPDKSGLPSDRFSAERTGGSVSTLTIQRTQQEDSAVYLCASSQRGDEQYFGPGTRLTVT.

This clonotype was observed many times. This chain joins TRBV5-1 and TRBJ2-1; D not certain. CDR1 SGHRS and CDR2 YFSETQ come from the germline V gene. The CDR3 consists of 15 residues. V was cut by 1 base and J by 0 bases, with 8 bases left in between. CDR3 sequence: CASSLRRSSYNEQFF. DNA of the CDR3: TGCGCCAGCAGCTTGCGGCGGAGCTCCTACAATGAGCAGTTCTTC.

The V call is TRBV20-1, the J call TRBJ2-7; D is undetermined. The length of the CDR3 is 16 residues. The V end lost 2 bases, the J end lost 0 bases, and 17 bases lay between the germline ends. The germline CDR1 and CDR2 sequences are DFQATT and SNEGSKA (reference sequence). The CDR3, as DNA: TGCAGTGCTAGACCTCGACTCCCGACTCGCTCCTACGAGCAGTACTTC. Protein sequence: CSARPRLPTRSYEQYF.

The J gene is TRBJ2-3, the V gene TRBV10-3; TRBD2 matches 7 bases. Looked up from germline, CDR1 is ENHRY and CDR2 is SYGVKD. V shed 6 bases and J 1 base; nucleotides not matched to a gene: 4. The CDR3 contains 14 residues. This CDR3 is CAISLGGGTDTQYF. The CDR3 nucleotides read TGTGCCATCAGCCTGGGGGGGGGCACAGATACGCAGTATTTT.

The J gene is TRBJ1-5, the V gene TRBV12-3 or TRBV12-4, with 8 bases that match TRBD1. The CDR3 sequence is 13 residues long. V shed 6 bases and J 10 bases; nucleotides not matched to a gene: 8. The CDR3 reads CASRVDRGHPQHF. The CDR3 DNA follows: TGTGCCAGCAGGGTAGACAGGGGCCATCCCCAGCATTTT.

This clonotype was detected a few times. The J gene is TRBJ1-1, the V gene TRBV15, with 8 bases aligning to TRBD1. Germline-derived CDR1 and CDR2 are LNHNV and YYDKDF (reference sequence). V shed 3 bases and J 11 bases; nucleotides not matched to a gene: 11. The CDR3 sequence is 14 residues long. The CDR3 sequence is CATSSLPRDRTAFF. CDR3 DNA: TGTGCCACCAGCAGCTTACCCCGGGACAGGACGGCTTTCTTT.

This clonotype was found many times. The rearrangement links TRBV11-2 to TRBJ2-7; D gene unclear. Trimming removed 0 bases from V and 6 bases from J, with 15 bases in between. The CDR3 has 15 residues. CDR1 SGHAT and CDR2 FQNNGV come from the germline V gene. CDR3 in amino acids: CASSLDLRRFAEQYF. CDR3 nucleotides: TGTGCCAGCAGCTTAGATCTCAGGCGTTTTGCCGAGCAGTACTTC.

This clonotype was counted many times. The CDR3 bases are TGTGCCAGCTTTAGGCAGGGAAGCACAGATACGCAGTATTTT. Protein sequence: CASFRQGSTDTQYF. The chain combines TRBV27 with TRBJ2-3; possibly TRBD1 for D (5 bases). Trimming took off 8 bases at V and 0 bases at J, with 12 bases between the two ends. This CDR3 has 14 residues. From germline, CDR1 is MNHEY and CDR2 SMNVEV (reference sequence).